Listed below are T cell receptor beta chains from one sample, sequenced in a study of T cells in tumors after PD-1 blockade. Profiled with immunoSEQ multiplex PCR; TCRdb holds only in-frame clones, not every one. The sample records around 35,000 clones, 73% being singletons. The sequences come from PBMCs, collected after anti-PD-1 treatment. The source is a human donor with basal cell carcinoma. CDR3s include the opening cysteine and the closing phenylalanine or tryptophan. The D gene is left open where the match is weak. Some rows mark clone size as missing; the rest say once, few, many or name a class of expanded clone.

clone size: few; D gene: -; J gene: TRBJ1-4; V gene: TRBV7-2; CDR3 DNA: TGTGCCAGCAGCCCCCAAGGAGCAACTAATGAAAAACTGTTTTTT; CDR3 protein: CASSPQGATNEKLFF
clone size: -; D gene: -; J gene: TRBJ1-1; V gene: TRBV5-4; CDR3 DNA: TGTGCCAGCAGCTTCAGCATGAACACTGAAGCTTTCTTT; CDR3 protein: CASSFSMNTEAFF
clone size: -; D gene: -; J gene: TRBJ1-6; V gene: TRBV6-5; CDR3 DNA: TGTGCCAGCATAACGGGACCCCAGAAATCTTCACCCCTCCACTTT; CDR3 protein: CASITGPQKSSPLHF
clone size: many; D gene: TRBD2; J gene: TRBJ2-7; V gene: TRBV27; CDR3 DNA: TGTGCCAGCAGTTTCGAAACTAGCGGGAGCTACGAGCAGTACTTC; CDR3 protein: CASSFETSGSYEQYF
clone size: -; D gene: TRBD1; J gene: TRBJ2-7; V gene: TRBV6-1; CDR3 DNA: TGTGCCAGCAGTGAAAGGGGGCTTGCGCGACAGTACTTC; CDR3 protein: CASSERGLARQYF
clone size: once; D gene: -; J gene: TRBJ2-7; V gene: TRBV4-3; CDR3 DNA: TGCGCCAGCAGCCAAGAAAGAGGGCGCGAGCAGTACTTC; CDR3 protein: CASSQERGREQYF
clone size: -; D gene: TRBD2; J gene: TRBJ2-3; V gene: TRBV7-3; CDR3 DNA: TGTGCCAGCAGCCCAACCAAGCGGGGGGCCCACACAGATACGCAGTATTTT; CDR3 protein: CASSPTKRGAHTDTQYF
clone size: -; D gene: TRBD1; J gene: TRBJ2-3; V gene: TRBV4-3; CDR3 DNA: TGCGCCAGCAGCCAAGAAGGGACAGGGAATACAGATACGCAGTATTTT; CDR3 protein: CASSQEGTGNTDTQYF
clone size: -; D gene: -; J gene: TRBJ2-1; V gene: TRBV6-2/TRBV6-3; CDR3 DNA: TGTGCCAGCAGTTACGAACTGCTAAATGAGCAGTTCTTC; CDR3 protein: CASSYELLNEQFF
clone size: -; D gene: -; J gene: TRBJ1-4; V gene: TRBV6-5; CDR3 DNA: TGTGCCAGCACCCCCCGGTTCGGAACTAATGAAAAACTGTTTTTT; CDR3 protein: CASTPRFGTNEKLFF
clone size: few; D gene: TRBD1; J gene: TRBJ1-1; V gene: TRBV7-8; CDR3 DNA: TGTGCCAGCAGGACAGGGTATACTGAAGCTTTCTTT; CDR3 protein: CASRTGYTEAFF
clone size: -; D gene: -; J gene: TRBJ1-6; V gene: TRBV5-1; CDR3 DNA: TGCGCCAGCAGCCCCCCCCGGGTAAATTCACCCCTCCACTTT; CDR3 protein: CASSPPRVNSPLHF
clone size: few; D gene: TRBD2; J gene: TRBJ2-2; V gene: TRBV4-2; CDR3 DNA: TGTGCCAGCAGGGGTACTAGCGCCGCGAACACCGGGGAGCTGTTTTTT; CDR3 protein: CASRGTSAANTGELFF